This T cell receptor (beta chain) was sequenced during a study of T cells in Graves' hyperthyroidism and ophthalmopathy. Study results and caveats: Using 13 V-J features, a model discriminated ophthalmopathy from stable hyperthyroidism. The majority of expanded thyroid clonotypes above 0.001 also appeared in blood.

This clonotype has a count of ten or more. Antigen unknown. There were TCR beta CDR3 regions amplified from RNA transcripts. Using the HTBI primer set, a first-round RT-PCR was run on the TCR CDR3. Each CDR3 protein is one row after TCRdb ran MiXCR on the multiplex PCR reads. The table shows about 410,000 distinct CDR3 sequences, with over 12% occurring only once. Extraction of PBMCs used roughly 10 ml of fresh peripheral blood. This CDR3 contains 12 residues. V lost 7 bases to trimming and J lost 0 bases, with 9 bases between them. CDR1 and CDR2 (germline): DFQATT, SNEGSKA (reference sequence). This receptor was obtained from a man aged 18 to 30 with Graves' ophthalmopathy. Sequencing was carried out using blood. The chain links TRBV20-1 to TRBJ1-2; D is unclear. The CDR3 coding sequence is TGCAGTGGGAAACAGTCTAACTATGGCTACACCTTC. This translates into CSGKQSNYGYTF.